This is a list of T cell receptor beta chains from one sample in a study of blood T cell repertoires in COVID-19. The assay was immunoSEQ multiplex PCR, and TCRdb's table has in-frame clones only and misses some. This sample has 250,000 to 300,000 clones, with about nine tenths found just once. The sample consisted of PBMCs or T cells enriched from blood (not recorded which). The receptors come from a man aged 18 to 35 who had recovered from COVID-19. Both conserved end residues are part of each CDR3. A D gene is named only where the DNA matches it firmly. Some rows mark clone size as missing; the rest say once, few, many or name a class of expanded clone.

D	size	J	V	DNA	CDR3
TRBD1	.	TRBJ1-1	TRBV18	TGTGCCAGCTCTCAGGCCCCGGGACAGGTGAACACTGAAGCTTTCTTT	CASSQAPGQVNTEAFF
TRBD1	.	TRBJ2-7	TRBV3-1/TRBV3-2	TGTGCCAGCAGCCATCCTGACAGGGGGTCCGAGCAGTACTTC	CASSHPDRGSEQYF
TRBD2	.	TRBJ2-5	TRBV5-4	TGTGCCAGCAGCTTCGGGACTAGCGAGCAAGAGACCCAGTACTTC	CASSFGTSEQETQYF
.	.	TRBJ2-1	TRBV11-2	TGTGCCAGCAGAGGAGGCAATGAGCAGTTCTTC	CASRGGNEQFF
TRBD2	.	TRBJ2-1	TRBV11-3	TGTGCCAGCAGCTCGTGGACCCTAGCGGGAGGGCACGATGAGCAGTTCTTC	CASSSWTLAGGHDEQFF
.	.	TRBJ1-4	TRBV3-1/TRBV3-2	TGTGCCAGCTCAGCAGGGGAGGGGGAAAAACTGTTTTTT	CASSAGEGEKLFF
.	.	TRBJ2-7	TRBV3-1/TRBV3-2	TGTGCCAGCAGCCCTACGGAGGACGAGCAGTACTTC	CASSPTEDEQYF
.	.	TRBJ1-1	TRBV29-1	TGCAGCGTTGTTTCACTGGAGGGAGAAGCTTTCTTT	CSVVSLEGEAFF
TRBD1	.	TRBJ1-1	TRBV4-2	TGTGCCAGCAGCCAAGAGAACCATGCAGGGGGCGCTGAAGCTTTCTTT	CASSQENHAGGAEAFF
.	.	TRBJ2-2	TRBV24-1	TGTGCCACCAGTGGCAGGGTCGACACCGGGGAGCTGTTTTTT	CATSGRVDTGELFF
.	.	TRBJ1-1	TRBV6-5	TGTGCCAGCAGTTATCCTCCCGGGACACTGAACACTGAAGCTTTCTTT	CASSYPPGTLNTEAFF
TRBD2	.	TRBJ2-7	TRBV19	TGTGCCAGTAGCAATGGACTAGCGAGCCACGAGCAGTACTTC	CASSNGLASHEQYF
.	.	TRBJ2-4	TRBV9	TGTGCCAGCAGCGTAGAACTAGCCCCCGAAAACATTCAGTACTTC	CASSVELAPENIQYF
TRBD1	.	TRBJ2-7	TRBV5-5	TGTGCCAGCAGCCAGGACAGGGGGCGCGTCGTCCACGAGCAGTACTTC	CASSQDRGRVVHEQYF
.	.	TRBJ2-2	TRBV12-3/TRBV12-4	TGTGCCAGCACACCCAGGGGTATTCGGAAGCTGTTTTTT	CASTPRGIRKLFF
.	few	TRBJ1-5	TRBV2	TGTGCCAGCAGCGCTCAGGGAATCAATCAGCCCCAGCATTTT	CASSAQGINQPQHF
TRBD1	.	TRBJ1-2	TRBV19	TGTGCCAGTAGTACTCCGGGACAGCCCCATGGCTACACCTTC	CASSTPGQPHGYTF